This T cell receptor (beta chain) was sequenced during a study of glioma-infiltrating T cells. General study points: Very few CDR3 sequences were shared between tissue and blood. Tissue-blood divergence was below expectation in non-neoplastic patients, above in gliomas.

Amplification of TCR alpha and beta CDR3 regions from RNA used iRepertoire nested multiplex PCR. Input was about 85-400 ng of tissue mRNA or PBMC total RNA. TCRdb fed the multiplex PCR reads into MiXCR, producing one record per CDR3 protein. This table has approximately 190,000 distinct CDR3 sequences, 30% to 40% appearing once. This clonotype was found many times. Antigen unknown. The V end was cut by 2 bases, the J end by 1 base, with 21 bases between. This CDR3 has 19 residues. Germline V gene data show CDR1 as MNHEY and CDR2 as SVGEGT. The V call is TRBV6-2 or TRBV6-3, the J call TRBJ1-5; TRBD1 is a possible D gene (5 bases). The TCR was taken from a human donor with low-grade glioma or glioblastoma, undergoing nonglioma brain surgery, or in good health (not recorded which). Sequenced: glioma tissue, nonneoplastic brain tissue, or PBMCs (not recorded which). The CDR3 here is CASSYAGTGPRGSNQPQHF. For the CDR3, the DNA is TGTGCCAGCAGTTACGCAGGGACTGGCCCCCGTGGGAGCAATCAGCCCCAGCATTTT.